The 8 T cell receptor beta chains below all came from one sample that was sequenced in a study of blood T cell repertoires in COVID-19. Sequencing was performed with immunoSEQ multiplex PCR; in TCRdb, only in-frame clones are kept and a portion is missing. The sample consists of a few hundred thousand clones, more than 75% of them appearing once. Sequencing was performed on PBMCs or T cells enriched from blood (not recorded which). Receptor source: a woman aged 45-65 years who had recovered from COVID-19.

The chain combines TRBV7-8 with TRBJ2-7, with D tentatively TRBD2 (6 bases). The V gene lost 3 bases and the J gene lost 4 bases, with 10 bases spanning the gap. The CDR3 runs 13 residues. Germline V gene lookup returns CDR1 SGHVS and CDR2 FQNEAQ. DNA for the CDR3: TGTGCCAGCAGCTTGGGACTGGAATACGAGCAGTACTTC. The encoded protein is CASSLGLEYEQYF.

The CDR3 spells CASSIGTGFNTEAFF. The CDR3, as DNA: TGTGCCAGTAGTATAGGGACAGGGTTCAACACTGAAGCTTTCTTT. V usage is TRBV19 and J usage is TRBJ1-1; TRBD1 matches at 8 bases. With V trimmed by 1 base and J by 2 bases, 3 bases remained unmatched. The CDR3 contains 15 residues. The germline V gene encodes CDR1 LNHDA and CDR2 SQIVND (reference sequence).

The chain uses TRBV5-1 and TRBJ1-4; 8 nucleotides line up with TRBD1. V dropped 4 bases and J dropped 8; count of bases not matched to a gene: 16. The CDR3 length is 17 residues. The germline V gene has CDR1 SGHRS and CDR2 YFSETQ. The CDR3 loop is CASSRWRDRGGDEKLFF. The CDR3 coding sequence is TGCGCCAGCAGCAGATGGCGTGACAGGGGAGGTGACGAAAAACTGTTTTTT.

The rearrangement joins TRBV7-2 to TRBJ2-7, with 9 positions matching TRBD2. This CDR3 contains 14 residues. V lost 5 bases, J lost 4 bases, and 6 bases stayed unmatched. Germline-derived CDR1 and CDR2 are SGHTA and FQGNSA. The CDR3 is CASSESGGLYEQYF. The CDR3, as DNA: TGTGCCAGCAGCGAGAGCGGGGGGTTATACGAGCAGTACTTC.

This chain joins TRBV18 and TRBJ1-2; D ambiguous. The V gene's germline CDR1 is KGHSH and CDR2 LQKENI. The CDR3 extends over 15 amino acids. Trimming pared 1 base from V and 6 bases from J, leaving 15 bases between. CDR3 sequence: CASSPLPGTSNGYTF. CDR3 sequence (DNA): TGTGCCAGCTCACCACTGCCAGGAACCTCAAATGGCTACACCTTC.

This clone was recorded a few times. V is TRBV30 and J is TRBJ1-6; D call uncertain. The CDR3 is made up of 13 amino acids. Between the trimmed V and J ends, which lost 8 bases and 0 bases, there was a span of 8 bases. In germline, CDR1 is GTSNPN, CDR2 SVGIG (reference sequence). CDR3 residues: CAHQSSYNSPLHF. Written as DNA, the CDR3 is TGTGCCCATCAATCCTCCTATAATTCACCCCTCCACTTT.

The chain uses TRBV11-2 and TRBJ2-7; tentative D call: TRBD2 (5 bases). The CDR3 length is 15 residues. V lost 1 base to trimming and J lost 1 base, with 11 bases between them. Germline CDR1 and CDR2: SGHAT and FQNNGV. CDR3 sequence: CASSLGLAGSYEQYF. The CDR3 DNA sequence: TGTGCCAGCAGCTTAGGGCTAGCTGGGTCCTACGAGCAGTACTTC.

The chain recombines TRBV7-9 with TRBJ1-1, with TRBD1 matching over 8 bases. The V gene's germline CDR1 is SEHNR and CDR2 FQNEAQ (reference sequence). The CDR3 covers 13 residues. V lost 1 base to trimming and J lost 8 bases; unmatched junction nucleotides: 3. The CDR3 sequence is CASSLEGDREAFF. As DNA, the CDR3 is TGTGCCAGCAGCTTAGAAGGGGACAGGGAAGCTTTCTTT.